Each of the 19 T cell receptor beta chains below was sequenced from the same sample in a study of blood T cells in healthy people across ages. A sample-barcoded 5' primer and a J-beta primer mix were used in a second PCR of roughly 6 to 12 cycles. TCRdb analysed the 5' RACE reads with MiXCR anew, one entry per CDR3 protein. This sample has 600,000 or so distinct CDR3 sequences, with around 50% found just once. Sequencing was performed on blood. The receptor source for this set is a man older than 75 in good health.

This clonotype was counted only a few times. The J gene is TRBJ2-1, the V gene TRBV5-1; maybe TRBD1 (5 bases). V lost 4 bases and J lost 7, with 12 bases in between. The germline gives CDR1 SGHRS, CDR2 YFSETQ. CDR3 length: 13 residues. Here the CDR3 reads CASSRAGINEQFF. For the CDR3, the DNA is TGCGCCAGCAGCCGCGCAGGGATAAATGAGCAGTTCTTC.

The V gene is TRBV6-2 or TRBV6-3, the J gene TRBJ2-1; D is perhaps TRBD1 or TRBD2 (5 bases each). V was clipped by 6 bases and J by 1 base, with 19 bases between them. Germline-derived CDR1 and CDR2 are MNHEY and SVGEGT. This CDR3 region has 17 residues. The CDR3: CASREETGWGSYNEQFF. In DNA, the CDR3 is TGTGCCAGCAGAGAAGAAACAGGTTGGGGGTCCTACAATGAGCAGTTCTTC.

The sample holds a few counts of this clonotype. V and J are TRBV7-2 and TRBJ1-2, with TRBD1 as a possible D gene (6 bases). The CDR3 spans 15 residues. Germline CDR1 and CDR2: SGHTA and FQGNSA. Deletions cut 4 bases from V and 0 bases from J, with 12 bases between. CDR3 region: CASSSDRITNYGYTF. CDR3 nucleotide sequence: TGTGCCAGCAGCTCCGACAGGATTACTAACTATGGCTACACCTTC.

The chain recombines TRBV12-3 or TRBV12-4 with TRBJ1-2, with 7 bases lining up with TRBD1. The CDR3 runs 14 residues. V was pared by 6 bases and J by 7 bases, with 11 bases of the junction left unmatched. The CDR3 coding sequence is TGTGCCAGCAGGTTGATGCAGGGGGGCACTGGCTACACCTTC. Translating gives CASRLMQGGTGYTF.

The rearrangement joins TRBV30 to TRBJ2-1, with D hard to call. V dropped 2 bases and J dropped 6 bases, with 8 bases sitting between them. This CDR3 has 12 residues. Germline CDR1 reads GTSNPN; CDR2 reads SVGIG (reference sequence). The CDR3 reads CAWSFGFNEQFF. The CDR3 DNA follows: TGTGCCTGGAGTTTCGGATTCAATGAGCAGTTCTTC.

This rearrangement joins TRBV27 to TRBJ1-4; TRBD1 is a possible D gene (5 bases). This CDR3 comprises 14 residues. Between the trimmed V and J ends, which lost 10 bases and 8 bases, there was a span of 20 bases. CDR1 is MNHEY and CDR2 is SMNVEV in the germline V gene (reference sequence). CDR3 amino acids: CATSRRGAGEKLFF. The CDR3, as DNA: TGTGCCACCAGCCGAAGGGGCGCCGGAGAAAAACTGTTTTTT.

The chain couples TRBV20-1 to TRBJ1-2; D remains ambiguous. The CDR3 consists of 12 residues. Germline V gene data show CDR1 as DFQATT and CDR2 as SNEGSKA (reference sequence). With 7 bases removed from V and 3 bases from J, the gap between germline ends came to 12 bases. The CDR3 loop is CSVATGDYGYTF. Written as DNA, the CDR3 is TGCAGTGTCGCGACTGGAGACTATGGCTACACCTTC.

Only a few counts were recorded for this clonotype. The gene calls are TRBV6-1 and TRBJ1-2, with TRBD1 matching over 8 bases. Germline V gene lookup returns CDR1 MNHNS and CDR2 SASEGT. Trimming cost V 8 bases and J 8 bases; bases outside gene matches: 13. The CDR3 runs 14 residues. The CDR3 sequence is CASRKNDRGEGYTF. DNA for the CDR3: TGTGCCAGCCGCAAGAACGACAGGGGTGAAGGCTACACCTTC.

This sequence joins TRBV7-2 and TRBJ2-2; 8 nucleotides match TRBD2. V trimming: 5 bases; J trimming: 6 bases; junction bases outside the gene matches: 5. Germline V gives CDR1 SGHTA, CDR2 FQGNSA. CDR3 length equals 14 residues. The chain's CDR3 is CASSREGLAGELFF. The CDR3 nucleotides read TGTGCCAGCAGCCGGGAGGGCCTGGCCGGGGAGCTGTTTTTT.

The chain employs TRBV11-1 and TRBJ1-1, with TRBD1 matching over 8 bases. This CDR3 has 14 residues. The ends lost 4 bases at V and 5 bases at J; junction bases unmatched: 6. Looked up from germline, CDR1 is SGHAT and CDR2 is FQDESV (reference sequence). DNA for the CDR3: TGTGCCAGCAGCTCCCCAGGGGGCTGGACTGAAGCTTTCTTT. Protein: CASSSPGGWTEAFF.

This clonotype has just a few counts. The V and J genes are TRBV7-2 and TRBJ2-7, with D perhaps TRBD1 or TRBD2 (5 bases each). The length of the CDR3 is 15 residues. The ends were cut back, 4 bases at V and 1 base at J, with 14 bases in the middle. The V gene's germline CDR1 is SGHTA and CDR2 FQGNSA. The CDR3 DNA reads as TGTGCCAGCAGCTCCAGGGTCGGGGCATCCTACGAGCAGTACTTC. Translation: CASSSRVGASYEQYF.

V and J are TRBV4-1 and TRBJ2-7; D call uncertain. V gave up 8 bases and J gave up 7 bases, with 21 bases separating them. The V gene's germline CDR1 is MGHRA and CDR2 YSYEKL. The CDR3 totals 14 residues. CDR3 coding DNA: TGCGCCAGCGCCGCTACCCCTGTGTCCTGGGAGCAGTACTTC. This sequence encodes CASAATPVSWEQYF.

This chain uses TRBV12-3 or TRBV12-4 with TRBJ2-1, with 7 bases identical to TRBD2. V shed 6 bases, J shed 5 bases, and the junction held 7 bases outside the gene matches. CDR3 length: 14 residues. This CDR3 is CASRSGGSHNEQFF. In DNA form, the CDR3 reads TGTGCCAGCAGGTCGGGGGGATCGCACAATGAGCAGTTCTTC.

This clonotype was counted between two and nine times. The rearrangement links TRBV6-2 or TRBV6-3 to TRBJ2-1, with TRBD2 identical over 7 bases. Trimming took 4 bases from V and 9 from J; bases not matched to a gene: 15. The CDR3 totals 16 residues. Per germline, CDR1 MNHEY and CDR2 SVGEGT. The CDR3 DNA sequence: TGTGCCAGCAGTTCGACGTCTAGCGGCCCCTCGGGTGAGCAGTTCTTC. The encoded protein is CASSSTSSGPSGEQFF.

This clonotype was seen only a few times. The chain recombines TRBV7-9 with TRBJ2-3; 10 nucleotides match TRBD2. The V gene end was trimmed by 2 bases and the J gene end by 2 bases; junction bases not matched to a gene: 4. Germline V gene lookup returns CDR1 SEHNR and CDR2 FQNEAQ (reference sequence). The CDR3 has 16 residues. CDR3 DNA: TGTGCCAGCAGCTTATTACTAGCGGGGACCACAGATACGCAGTATTTT. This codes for CASSLLLAGTTDTQYF.

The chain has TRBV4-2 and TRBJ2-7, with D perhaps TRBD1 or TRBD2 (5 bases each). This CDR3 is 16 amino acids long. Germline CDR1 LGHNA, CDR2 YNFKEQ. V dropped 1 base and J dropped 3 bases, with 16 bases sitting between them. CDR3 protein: CASSQVGADKDYEQYF. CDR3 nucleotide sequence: TGTGCCAGCAGCCAAGTCGGGGCCGATAAGGACTACGAGCAGTACTTC.

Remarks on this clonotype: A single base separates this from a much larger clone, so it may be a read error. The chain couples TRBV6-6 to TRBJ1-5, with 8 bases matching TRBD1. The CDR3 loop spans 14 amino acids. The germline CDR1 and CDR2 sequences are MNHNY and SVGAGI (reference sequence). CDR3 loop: CVSSLQGAGQPQHF. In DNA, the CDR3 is TGTGTCAGCAGCCTGCAGGGGGCTGGGCAGCCCCAGCATTTT.

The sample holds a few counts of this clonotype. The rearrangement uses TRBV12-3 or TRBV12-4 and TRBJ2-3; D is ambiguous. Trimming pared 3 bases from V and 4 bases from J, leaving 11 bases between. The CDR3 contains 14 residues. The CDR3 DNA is TGTGCCAGCAGTTTCGGCTACCAGTCAGATACGCAGTATTTT. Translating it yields CASSFGYQSDTQYF.

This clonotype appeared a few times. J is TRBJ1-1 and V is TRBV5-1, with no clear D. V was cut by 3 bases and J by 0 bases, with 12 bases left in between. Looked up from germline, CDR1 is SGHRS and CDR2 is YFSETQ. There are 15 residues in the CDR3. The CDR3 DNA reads TGCGCCAGCAGCTCCGCCCGATCTATGAACACTGAAGCTTTCTTT. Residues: CASSSARSMNTEAFF. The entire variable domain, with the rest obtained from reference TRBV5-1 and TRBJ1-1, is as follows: KAGVTQTPRYLIKTRGQQVTLSCSPISGHRSVSWYQQTPGQGLQFLFEYFSETQRNKGNFPGRFSGRQFSNSRSEMNVSTLELGDSALYLCASSSARSMNTEAFFGQGTRLTVV.